The next 10 T cell receptor beta chains were all read from a single sample in a study of naive and memory T cell subsets. The beta constant-region primer was an equimolar mix of two oligonucleotides covering TRBC1 and TRBC2. Nested alpha and beta constant-region primers with the SP2 primer drove four PCR rounds on ligated cDNA. TCRdb re-called the UMI-ligation and nested PCR reads with MiXCR, one entry per CDR3 protein. The data hold roughly 140,000 distinct CDR3 sequences, with about 20% observed a single time. Study results and caveats: Naive repertoires, especially CD8, held a few larger clonotypes, possibly memory cells re-expressing CD45RA.

What these receptors recognize is not known. Sequencing was carried out using naive CD8+ T cells from blood. The receptor set was obtained from a human donor in good health.

This clonotype was detected many times. The chain is built from TRBV6-5 and TRBJ2-1; D unresolved. The CDR3 has 15 amino acids. Deletions cut 1 base from V and 9 bases from J, with 16 bases between. Germline V gene lookup returns CDR1 MNHEY and CDR2 SVGAGI. The CDR3 region has the DNA TGTGCCAGCAGTTACTTTAGCACGTCGGGCAGTGAGCAGTTCTTC. It yields the protein CASSYFSTSGSEQFF.

The chain uses TRBV19 and TRBJ2-1; a weak D match, TRBD2 (5 bases). This CDR3 is 13 amino acids long. V was shortened by 1 base and J by 8 bases, with 9 bases between the two germline ends. Germline values: CDR1 LNHDA, CDR2 SQIVND (reference sequence). CDR3 nucleotide sequence: TGTGCCAGTAGTATAGCTGGGAGCGATGAGCAGTTCTTC. Amino acids: CASSIAGSDEQFF.

This rearrangement joins TRBV20-1 to TRBJ2-7; the D is unclear. V lost 2 bases and J 1 base, leaving 9 bases between the germline ends. CDR3 length equals 13 residues. From germline, CDR1 is DFQATT and CDR2 SNEGSKA (reference sequence). Here the CDR3 reads CSARIIDSYEQYF. In DNA form, the CDR3 reads TGCAGTGCTAGAATTATCGATTCCTACGAGCAGTACTTC.

The genes are TRBV10-3 and TRBJ1-1; tentative D call: TRBD1 (5 bases). In germline, CDR1 is ENHRY, CDR2 SYGVKD. V was pared by 2 bases and J by 0 bases, with 13 bases between. The CDR3 totals 16 residues. CDR3 amino acids: CAISESGGLMNTEAFF. For the CDR3, the DNA is TGTGCCATCAGTGAGAGCGGGGGATTGATGAACACTGAAGCTTTCTTT.

This sequence joins TRBV12-3 or TRBV12-4 and TRBJ1-5; no clear D. V was shortened by 4 bases and J by 5 bases, with 18 bases between the two germline ends. The CDR3 has 16 amino acids. The CDR3 loop is CASSSGPGTIDQPQHF. DNA for the CDR3: TGTGCCAGCAGTTCCGGTCCAGGAACTATTGATCAGCCCCAGCATTTT.

The rearrangement joins TRBV29-1 to TRBJ1-1; D is possibly TRBD1 (5 bases). The CDR3 sequence is 12 residues long. Germline V gives CDR1 SQVTM, CDR2 ANQGSEA. The germline V and J ends were trimmed by 1 base and 6 bases, with 9 bases remaining between them. CDR3 sequence (DNA): TGCAGCGTTGAAGTAGGAGGGGCTGAAGCTTTCTTT. It translates to CSVEVGGAEAFF.

The rearrangement links TRBV3-1 to TRBJ2-7; D call uncertain. The V end was cut by 4 bases, the J end by 3 bases, with 16 bases between. Per the germline V gene, CDR1 is LGHDT and CDR2 is YNNKEL (reference sequence). There are 15 residues in the CDR3. DNA of the CDR3: TGTGCCAGCAGCCCCGAAAGTTCCCCTATCTACGAGCAGTACTTC. Translating gives CASSPESSPIYEQYF.

With regard to this clonotype: A junction end diverges from the germline sequence, so it may reflect a read error. V and J are TRBV4-1 and TRBJ1-5; TRBD1 might be the D (5 bases). The CDR3 is 16 residues long. Germline V gives CDR1 MGHRA, CDR2 YSYEKL. The CDR3 sequence is CASSQDSGSAYQPQNF. The DNA for the CDR3 is TGCGCCAGCAGCCAAGATTCAGGGAGCGCCTATCAGCCCCAGAATTTT.

This sequence joins TRBV5-5 and TRBJ1-1, with 8 bases fitting TRBD1. CDR1 is SGHKS, CDR2 YYEKEE, per germline (reference sequence). The junction had 7 bases not matched to a gene; V was cut back by 3 bases and J by 0 bases. CDR3 length: 16 amino acids. The CDR3 nucleotides are TGTGCCAGCAGCTCTACCGGGACAGGCATGAACACTGAAGCTTTCTTT. Amino acids: CASSSTGTGMNTEAFF.

This clonotype has just a few counts. The chain joins TRBV6-5 to TRBJ2-1, with 7 bases identical to TRBD1. Germline values: CDR1 MNHEY, CDR2 SVGAGI. The V gene end was trimmed by 6 bases and the J gene end by 3 bases; junction bases not matched to a gene: 14. The CDR3 is made up of 17 amino acids. The CDR3, as DNA: TGTGCCAGCAGCACCCATCGACAGGGAAAGGGCTACAATGAGCAGTTCTTC. It yields the protein CASSTHRQGKGYNEQFF.